This T cell receptor beta chain derives from a study of PD-1 blockade in mismatch repair-deficient tumors. CDR1 LNHDA and CDR2 SQIVND come from the germline V gene (reference sequence). The CDR3 is made up of 13 amino acids. Trimming stripped 7 bases from V and 4 bases from J, with 13 bases between. The data were produced by immunoSEQ multiplex PCR, yet TCRdb's version contains in-frame clones alone and is incomplete. Of some 110,000 clones in the sample, approximately 80% were seen once. The chain recombines TRBV19 with TRBJ1-2; D gene unclear. This sample comprised peripheral blood, obtained approximately 64 weeks after starting pembrolizumab. The sequence derives from an adult with mismatch repair-deficient cancer. This CDR3 is CASKKESSYGYTF. DNA for the CDR3: TGTGCCAGTAAAAAGGAGTCGAGCTATGGCTACACCTTC.